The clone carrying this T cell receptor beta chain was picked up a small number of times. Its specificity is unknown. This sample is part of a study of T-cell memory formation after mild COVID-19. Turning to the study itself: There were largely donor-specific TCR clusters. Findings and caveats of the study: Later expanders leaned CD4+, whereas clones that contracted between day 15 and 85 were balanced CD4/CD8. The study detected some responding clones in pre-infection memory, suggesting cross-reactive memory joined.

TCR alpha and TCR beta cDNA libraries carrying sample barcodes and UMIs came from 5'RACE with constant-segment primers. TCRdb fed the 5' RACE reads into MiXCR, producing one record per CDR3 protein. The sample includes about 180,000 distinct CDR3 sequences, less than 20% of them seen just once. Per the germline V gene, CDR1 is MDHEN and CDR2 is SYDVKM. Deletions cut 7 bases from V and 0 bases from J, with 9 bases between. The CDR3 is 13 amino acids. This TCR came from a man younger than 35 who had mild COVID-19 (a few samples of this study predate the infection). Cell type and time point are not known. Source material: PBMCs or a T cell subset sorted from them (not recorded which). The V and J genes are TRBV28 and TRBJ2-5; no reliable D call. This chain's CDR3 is CASNLLYQETQYF. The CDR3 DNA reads TGTGCCAGCAATCTACTGTACCAAGAGACCCAGTACTTC.